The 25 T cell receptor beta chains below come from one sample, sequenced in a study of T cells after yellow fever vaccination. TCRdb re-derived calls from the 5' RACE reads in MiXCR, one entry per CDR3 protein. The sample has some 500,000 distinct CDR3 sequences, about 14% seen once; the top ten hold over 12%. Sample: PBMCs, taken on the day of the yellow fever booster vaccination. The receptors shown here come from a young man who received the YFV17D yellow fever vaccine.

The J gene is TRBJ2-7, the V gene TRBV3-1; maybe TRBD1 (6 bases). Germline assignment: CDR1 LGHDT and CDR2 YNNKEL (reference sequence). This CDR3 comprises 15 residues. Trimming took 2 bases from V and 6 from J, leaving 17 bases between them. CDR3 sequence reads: CASSQTAGEKVEQYF. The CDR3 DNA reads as TGTGCCAGCAGCCAAACAGCAGGGGAAAAGGTCGAGCAGTACTTC.

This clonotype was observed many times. The CDR3 DNA reads as TGCGCCAGCAGCCAAGGGTTGAACGGGGAGCTGTTTTTT. This encodes CASSQGLNGELFF. The chain combines TRBV4-3 with TRBJ2-2, with unresolved D. The CDR3 contains 13 residues. V was cut by 1 base and J by 7 bases, with 7 bases left in between. Germline-derived CDR1 and CDR2 are LGHNA and YSLEER.

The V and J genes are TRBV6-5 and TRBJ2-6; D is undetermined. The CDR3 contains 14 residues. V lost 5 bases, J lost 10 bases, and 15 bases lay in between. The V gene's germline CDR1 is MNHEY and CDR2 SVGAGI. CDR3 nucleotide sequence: TGTGCCAGCAGTACCCGACGGACGGTAAACGTCCTGACTTTC. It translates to CASSTRRTVNVLTF.

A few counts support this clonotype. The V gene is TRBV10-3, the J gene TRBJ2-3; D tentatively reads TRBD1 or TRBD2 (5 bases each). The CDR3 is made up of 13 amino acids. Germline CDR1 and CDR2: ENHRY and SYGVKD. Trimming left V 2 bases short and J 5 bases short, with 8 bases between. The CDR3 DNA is TGTGCCATCAGTGAGCTTGGGGGAGATACGCAGTATTTT. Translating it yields CAISELGGDTQYF.

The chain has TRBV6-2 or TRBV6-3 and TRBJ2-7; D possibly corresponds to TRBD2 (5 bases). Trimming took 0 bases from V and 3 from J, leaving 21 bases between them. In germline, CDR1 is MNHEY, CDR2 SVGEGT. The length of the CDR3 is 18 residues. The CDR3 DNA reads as TGTGCCAGCAGTTACTCCTCACTCCTCAGAGGGAGCTACTACGAGCAGTACTTC. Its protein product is CASSYSSLLRGSYYEQYF.

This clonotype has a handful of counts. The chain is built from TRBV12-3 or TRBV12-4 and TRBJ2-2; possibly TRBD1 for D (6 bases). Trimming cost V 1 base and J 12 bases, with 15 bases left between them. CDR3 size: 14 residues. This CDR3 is CASSLGQGKFQLFF. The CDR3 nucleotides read TGTGCCAGCAGTTTAGGGCAGGGGAAATTTCAGCTGTTTTTT.

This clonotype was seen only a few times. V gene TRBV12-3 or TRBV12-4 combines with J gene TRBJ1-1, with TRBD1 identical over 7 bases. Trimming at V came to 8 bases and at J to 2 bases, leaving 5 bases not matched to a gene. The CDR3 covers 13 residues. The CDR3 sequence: CASLRTGNTEAFF. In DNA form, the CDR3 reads TGTGCCAGCCTCAGGACAGGTAACACTGAAGCTTTCTTT.

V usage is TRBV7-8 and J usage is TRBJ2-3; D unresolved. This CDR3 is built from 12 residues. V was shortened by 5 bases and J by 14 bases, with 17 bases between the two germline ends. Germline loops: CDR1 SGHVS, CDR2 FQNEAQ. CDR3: CASSPYSSHRYF. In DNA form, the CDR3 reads TGTGCCAGCAGCCCTTACAGTTCTCACCGGTATTTT.

The CDR3 bases are TGTGCCAGCGGGAACGGGGAGACCCAGTACTTC. Protein sequence: CASGNGETQYF. V gene TRBV5-6 combines with J gene TRBJ2-5; D not resolved. Germline lookup yields CDR1 SGHDT and CDR2 YYEEEE. The CDR3 contains 11 residues. V was clipped by 7 bases and J by 5 bases, with 9 bases between them.

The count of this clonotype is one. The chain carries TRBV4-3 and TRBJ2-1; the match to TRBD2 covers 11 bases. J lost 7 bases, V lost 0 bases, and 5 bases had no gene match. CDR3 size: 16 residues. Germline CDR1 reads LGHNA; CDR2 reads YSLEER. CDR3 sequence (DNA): TGCGCCAGCAGCCAAGATCGGGCTAGCGGGGGGAATGAGCAGTTCTTC. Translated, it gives CASSQDRASGGNEQFF.

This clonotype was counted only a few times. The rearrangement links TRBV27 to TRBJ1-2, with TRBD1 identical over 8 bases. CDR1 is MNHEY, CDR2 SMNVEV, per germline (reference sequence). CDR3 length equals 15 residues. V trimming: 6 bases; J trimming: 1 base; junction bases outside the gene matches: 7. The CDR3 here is CASRGQAVLNYGYTF. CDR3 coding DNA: TGTGCCAGCAGGGGACAGGCCGTCCTTAACTATGGCTACACCTTC.

The chain's CDR3 is CASMGRPSTDTQYF. CDR3 in DNA: TGTGCCTCCATGGGCAGGCCGAGCACAGATACGCAGTATTTT. The chain is built from TRBV30 and TRBJ2-3; D gene unclear. The CDR3 has 14 amino acids. Trimming left V 7 bases short and J 0 bases short, with 14 bases between. Germline V gene sequence: CDR1 GTSNPN, CDR2 SVGIG (reference sequence).

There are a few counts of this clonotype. This CDR3 is CASSFRQGSYNEQFF. The CDR3 DNA reads TGTGCCAGCAGTTTCAGACAGGGTTCCTACAATGAGCAGTTCTTC. The V call is TRBV12-3 or TRBV12-4, the J call TRBJ2-1; 7 nucleotides agree with TRBD1. J was trimmed by 1 base and V by 3 bases; bases with no gene match: 3. The CDR3 sequence is 15 residues long.

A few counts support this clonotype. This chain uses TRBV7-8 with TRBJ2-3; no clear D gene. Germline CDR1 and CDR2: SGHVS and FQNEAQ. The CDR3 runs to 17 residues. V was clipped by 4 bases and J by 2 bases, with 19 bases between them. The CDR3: CASSSPRLAPTTDTQYF. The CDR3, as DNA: TGTGCCAGCAGCTCTCCTAGACTCGCCCCAACCACAGATACGCAGTATTTT.

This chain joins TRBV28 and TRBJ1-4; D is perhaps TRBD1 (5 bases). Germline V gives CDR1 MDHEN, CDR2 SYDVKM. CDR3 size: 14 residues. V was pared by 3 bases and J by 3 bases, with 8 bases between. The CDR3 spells CASSFPRANEKLFF. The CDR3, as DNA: TGTGCCAGCAGTTTCCCCAGGGCTAATGAAAAACTGTTTTTT.

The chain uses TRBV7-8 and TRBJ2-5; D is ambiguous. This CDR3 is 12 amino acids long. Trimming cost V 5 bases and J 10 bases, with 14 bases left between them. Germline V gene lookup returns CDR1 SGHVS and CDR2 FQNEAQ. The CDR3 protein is CASSTGLLDQYF. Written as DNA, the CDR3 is TGTGCCAGCAGCACTGGGCTCCTGGACCAGTACTTC.

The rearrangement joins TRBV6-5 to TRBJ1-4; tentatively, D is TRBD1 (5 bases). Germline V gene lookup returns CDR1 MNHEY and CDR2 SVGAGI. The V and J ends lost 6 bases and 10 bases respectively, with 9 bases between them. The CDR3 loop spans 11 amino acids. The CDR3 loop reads CASSPGTKLFF. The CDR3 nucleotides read TGTGCCAGCAGCCCCGGGACAAAACTGTTTTTT.

CDR3 loop: CSTGSWTVSGTDVYEQYF. CDR3 DNA sequence: TGCAGTACCGGCTCGTGGACAGTCTCCGGGACGGATGTTTACGAGCAGTACTTC. V usage is TRBV20-1 and J usage is TRBJ2-7; weak D call: TRBD1 (6 bases). Trimming pared 8 bases from V and 4 bases from J, leaving 33 bases between. CDR1 and CDR2 (germline): DFQATT, SNEGSKA (reference sequence). There are 18 residues in the CDR3.

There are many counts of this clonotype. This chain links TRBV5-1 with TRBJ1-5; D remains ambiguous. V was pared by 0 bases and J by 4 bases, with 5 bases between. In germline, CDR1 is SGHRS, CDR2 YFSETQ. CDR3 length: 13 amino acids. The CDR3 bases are TGCGCCAGCAGCTTGGCCCAGAATCAGCCCCAGCATTTT. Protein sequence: CASSLAQNQPQHF.

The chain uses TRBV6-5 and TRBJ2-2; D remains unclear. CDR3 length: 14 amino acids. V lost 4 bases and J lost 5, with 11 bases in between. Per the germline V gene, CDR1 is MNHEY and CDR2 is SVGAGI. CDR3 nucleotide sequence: TGTGCCAGCAGTTTGAATTCCGGAACCGGGGAGCTGTTTTTT. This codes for CASSLNSGTGELFF.

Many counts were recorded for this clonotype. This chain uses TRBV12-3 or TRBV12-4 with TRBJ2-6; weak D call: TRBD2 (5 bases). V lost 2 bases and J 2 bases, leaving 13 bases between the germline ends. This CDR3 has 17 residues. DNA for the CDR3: TGTGCCAGCAGTTTATCGGGGTCAGCTACTGGGGCCAACGTCCTGACTTTC. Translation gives CASSLSGSATGANVLTF.

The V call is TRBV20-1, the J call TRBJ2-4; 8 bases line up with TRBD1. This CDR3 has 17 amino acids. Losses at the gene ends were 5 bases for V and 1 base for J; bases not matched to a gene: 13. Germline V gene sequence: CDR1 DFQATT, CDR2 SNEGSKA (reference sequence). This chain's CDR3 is CSAPPAGGQSAKNIQYF. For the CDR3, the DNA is TGCAGTGCTCCCCCGGCAGGGGGCCAAAGTGCCAAAAACATTCAGTACTTC.

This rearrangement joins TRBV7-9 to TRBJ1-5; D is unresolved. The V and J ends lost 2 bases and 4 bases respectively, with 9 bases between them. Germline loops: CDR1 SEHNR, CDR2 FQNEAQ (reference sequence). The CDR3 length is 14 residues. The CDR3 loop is CASSLFPGNQPQHF. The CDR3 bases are TGTGCCAGCAGCTTATTCCCCGGGAATCAGCCCCAGCATTTT.

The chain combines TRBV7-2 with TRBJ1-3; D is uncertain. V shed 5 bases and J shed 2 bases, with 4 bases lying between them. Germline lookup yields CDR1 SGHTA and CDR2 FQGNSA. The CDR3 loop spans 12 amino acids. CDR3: CASSRPGNTIYF. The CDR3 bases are TGTGCCAGCAGCCGGCCTGGAAACACCATATATTTT.

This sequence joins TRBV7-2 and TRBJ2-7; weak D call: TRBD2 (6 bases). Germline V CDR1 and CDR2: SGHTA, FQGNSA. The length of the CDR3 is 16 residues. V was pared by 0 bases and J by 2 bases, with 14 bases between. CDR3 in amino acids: CASSLAAAGGTYEQYF. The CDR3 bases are TGTGCCAGCAGCTTAGCGGCGGCGGGCGGGACCTACGAGCAGTACTTC.